The 16 T cell receptor beta chains listed next were all sequenced from one sample in a study of early T cells in non-severe SARS-CoV-2 infection. TCRdb reprocessed the 5' RACE reads with MiXCR, giving one entry per CDR3 protein. The table shows 85,000 to 90,000 distinct CDR3 sequences, with over 13% occurring only once. The specimen sequenced was whole blood. All receptors derive from an adult who was a healthcare worker with PCR-confirmed SARS-CoV-2 infection or an uninfected control (not recorded which).

In DNA form, the CDR3 reads TGTGCCACCACGATGGCCCTCGGCTACACCTTC. This sequence encodes CATTMALGYTF. The chain uses TRBV12-3 or TRBV12-4 and TRBJ1-2; D unresolved. This CDR3 has 11 amino acids. Trimming took off 10 bases at V and 8 bases at J, with 14 bases between the two ends.

This clonotype showed up just once. With a much larger clone just one base away, this may be a read error. The chain links TRBV29-1 to TRBJ1-1; D is undetermined. V dropped 8 bases and J dropped 2 bases, with 15 bases sitting between them. The germline gives CDR1 SQVTM, CDR2 ANQGSEA. The CDR3 has 13 residues. This CDR3 reads CSIAYTFNTEAFF. Written as DNA, the CDR3 is TGCAGCATTGCATATACGTTCAACACTGAAGCTTTCTTT.

This clonotype has only a few counts. The rearrangement joins TRBV7-3 to TRBJ2-1; 7 nucleotides match TRBD2. V trimming: 1 base; J trimming: 6 bases; junction bases outside the gene matches: 12. CDR1 is SGHTA and CDR2 is FQGTGA in the germline V gene. This CDR3 contains 17 residues. CDR3 sequence reads: CASSLKSGAGLSNEQFF. DNA of the CDR3: TGTGCCAGCAGCTTAAAGAGCGGAGCGGGGCTTTCCAATGAGCAGTTCTTC.

The rearrangement links TRBV27 to TRBJ2-5, with D possibly being TRBD2 (6 bases). The CDR3 covers 14 residues. The germline CDR1 and CDR2 sequences are MNHEY and SMNVEV (reference sequence). The germline V and J ends were trimmed by 4 bases and 0 bases, with 9 bases remaining between them. This CDR3 is CASSYGGNQETQYF. The CDR3 nucleotides are TGTGCCAGCAGTTACGGGGGTAACCAAGAGACCCAGTACTTC.

The chain carries TRBV4-1 and TRBJ2-7; D not resolved. Trimming pared 1 base from V and 0 bases from J, leaving 4 bases between. The CDR3 length is 13 residues. Germline V gene lookup returns CDR1 MGHRA and CDR2 YSYEKL. Here the CDR3 DNA reads TGCGCCAGCAGCCAAGGACACTCCTACGAGCAGTACTTC. Amino acids: CASSQGHSYEQYF.

This clonotype has a handful of counts. V gene TRBV18 combines with J gene TRBJ1-5, with D tentatively TRBD1 (6 bases). Germline V CDR1 and CDR2: KGHSH, LQKENI. Trimming pared 6 bases from V and 1 base from J, leaving 10 bases between. CDR3 length equals 14 residues. CDR3 protein: CASSSGTSNQPQHF. CDR3 nucleotides: TGTGCCAGCTCTTCCGGGACAAGCAATCAGCCCCAGCATTTT.

This clonotype has more than one count but fewer than ten. V is TRBV5-5 and J is TRBJ2-7; 9 bases align to TRBD1. From germline, CDR1 is SGHKS and CDR2 YYEKEE (reference sequence). With 4 bases clipped from V and 1 base from J, the junction kept 6 bases outside the gene matches. CDR3 length equals 15 residues. CDR3 residues: CASSPEGTGSYEQYF. In DNA form, the CDR3 reads TGTGCCAGCAGCCCCGAGGGGACAGGGTCCTACGAGCAGTACTTC.

J is TRBJ2-7 and V is TRBV30; TRBD2 is a possible D gene (5 bases). The CDR3 totals 13 residues. CDR1 is GTSNPN, CDR2 SVGIG, per germline (reference sequence). Deletions cut 7 bases from V and 2 bases from J, with 15 bases between. The DNA for the CDR3 is TGTGCCTTGGAGTCACTAGGCCCCTACGAGCAGTACTTC. Translation gives CALESLGPYEQYF.

The V gene is TRBV4-2, the J gene TRBJ2-7; 8 bases match TRBD2. The CDR3 has 15 amino acids. The junction had 6 bases not matched to a gene; V was cut back by 1 base and J by 4 bases. The germline V gene encodes CDR1 LGHNA and CDR2 YNFKEQ. The CDR3 DNA reads as TGTGCCAGCAGCCAAGCGACTAGCGTTCAGTACGAGCAGTACTTC. Translating it yields CASSQATSVQYEQYF.

The chain recombines TRBV28 with TRBJ1-5, with D possibly being TRBD1 (6 bases). Germline CDR1 and CDR2: MDHEN and SYDVKM. The length of the CDR3 is 15 residues. V lost 6 bases to trimming and J lost 3 bases, with 15 bases between them. The DNA of the CDR3 is TGTGCCAGCAGCCCCCGCAGGGGACTCAATCAGCCCCAGCATTTT. The encoded protein is CASSPRRGLNQPQHF.

The CDR3 sequence: CASSKREGLSYEQYF. CDR3 sequence (DNA): TGCGCCAGCAGTAAGCGGGAGGGCCTCTCCTACGAGCAGTACTTC. V usage is TRBV5-1 and J usage is TRBJ2-7, with TRBD2 matching 10 bases. The CDR3 length is 15 residues. The germline gives CDR1 SGHRS, CDR2 YFSETQ. V lost 5 bases and J lost 0; bases outside the gene matches: 5.

This clonotype came up many times. V and J are TRBV10-3 and TRBJ2-2; 16 bases match TRBD2. Germline lookup yields CDR1 ENHRY and CDR2 SYGVKD. This CDR3 contains 19 residues. After removal of 3 bases from V and 3 bases from J, the junction contained 7 bases not matched to a gene. CDR3 loop: CAISDSSGLAGGDTGELFF. The CDR3 coding sequence is TGTGCCATCAGTGATTCCTCGGGACTAGCGGGAGGGGACACCGGGGAGCTGTTTTTT.

This clonotype occurred a few times. The V call is TRBV7-9, the J call TRBJ2-2; D is ambiguous. The length of the CDR3 is 15 residues. The ends were cut back, 6 bases at V and 6 bases at J, with 17 bases in the middle. The germline CDR1 and CDR2 sequences are SEHNR and FQNEAQ (reference sequence). The CDR3 sequence: CASSPPSNDPGELFF. The CDR3 coding sequence is TGTGCCAGCAGTCCTCCTAGTAACGATCCCGGGGAGCTGTTTTTT. The entire variable domain, with the rest obtained from reference TRBV7-9 and TRBJ2-2, is as follows: DTGVSQNPRHKITKRGQNVTFRCDPISEHNRLYWYRQTLGQGPEFLTYFQNEAQLEKSRLLSDRFSAERPKGSFSTLEIQRTEQGDSAMYLCASSPPSNDPGELFFGEGSRLTVL.

This clonotype appeared many times. The chain has TRBV7-6 and TRBJ1-1, with 9 bases fitting TRBD1. CDR1 and CDR2 (germline): SGHVS, FNYEAQ. The CDR3 consists of 15 residues. V lost 0 bases to trimming and J lost 6 bases; unmatched junction nucleotides: 5. In DNA form, the CDR3 reads TGTGCCAGCAGCTTAGCAGGGACAGGGCCGTCTGAAGCTTTCTTT. It codes for CASSLAGTGPSEAFF. Using reference TRBV7-6 and TRBJ1-1 for the parts outside the CDR3, the full variable domain is GAGVSQSPRYKVTKRGQDVALRCDPISGHVSLYWYRQALGQGPEFLTYFNYEAQQDKSGLPNDRFSAERPEGSISTLTIQRTEQRDSAMYRCASSLAGTGPSEAFFGQGTRLTVV.

The chain is built from TRBV13 and TRBJ1-1; a weak D match, TRBD1 (6 bases). V was cut by 5 bases and J by 8 bases, with 18 bases left in between. CDR3 size: 14 residues. CDR1 and CDR2 from the germline V gene are PRHDT and FYEKMQ (reference sequence). The CDR3 DNA reads as TGTGCCAGCAGCCCACCTGGACAGCCCGCAGAAGCTTTCTTT. Amino acid sequence: CASSPPGQPAEAFF.

The sample holds many counts of this clonotype. This rearrangement joins TRBV6-1 to TRBJ1-2; TRBD1 matches 9 bases. The CDR3 spans 15 residues. After removal of 5 bases from V and 3 bases from J, the junction contained 7 bases not matched to a gene. Germline CDR1 and CDR2: MNHNS and SASEGT. The chain's CDR3 is CASSPTGGEDYGYTF. In DNA, the CDR3 is TGTGCCAGCAGTCCAACAGGGGGCGAAGACTATGGCTACACCTTC.